This entry lists 32 T cell receptor beta chains sequenced from one sample in a study of CD8 T cells in Susac syndrome. The RNA, roughly 0.5 to 1 ug, was put through reverse transcription using random hexamers. TCRdb reprocessed the immunoSEQ multiplex PCR reads with MiXCR, giving one entry per CDR3 protein. The sample lists about 300,000 distinct CDR3 sequences, 65% to 90% seen once, with about 0.22% in the top ten. Sequenced: CD8+ T cells from PBMCs. The receptors here all came from a human donor with multiple sclerosis.

The chain recombines TRBV6-1 with TRBJ2-3; D gene ambiguous. The germline V gene encodes CDR1 MNHNS and CDR2 SASEGT. The ends were cut back, 2 bases at V and 6 bases at J, with 12 bases in the middle. This CDR3 is 14 amino acids long. The CDR3 region has the DNA TGTGCCAGCAGTGAAATTTCCCAACTTGATACGCAGTATTTT. Its translation is CASSEISQLDTQYF.

This chain uses TRBV28 with TRBJ1-1, with 8 positions matching TRBD1. The CDR3 runs 15 residues. Germline V gene data show CDR1 as MDHEN and CDR2 as SYDVKM. Losses at the gene ends were 6 bases for V and 4 bases for J; bases not matched to a gene: 10. CDR3 sequence: CASRPTGAQGTEAFF. The DNA for the CDR3 is TGTGCCAGCAGACCGACAGGGGCGCAGGGCACTGAAGCTTTCTTT.

The V gene is TRBV28, the J gene TRBJ2-7; no clear D. Trimming took off 5 bases at V and 3 bases at J, with 8 bases between the two ends. Germline-derived CDR1 and CDR2 are MDHEN and SYDVKM. This CDR3 has 12 amino acids. CDR3 protein: CASSRTVYEQYF. The CDR3 region has the DNA TGTGCCAGCAGTCGGACGGTCTACGAGCAGTACTTC.

The chain couples TRBV30 to TRBJ2-7, with D possibly being TRBD2 (5 bases). V was cut by 0 bases and J by 6 bases, with 9 bases left in between. This CDR3 comprises 12 residues. From germline, CDR1 is GTSNPN and CDR2 SVGIG (reference sequence). DNA for the CDR3: TGTGCCTGGAGTGTAATTAGCGTCGAGCAGTACTTC. Translating it yields CAWSVISVEQYF.

Written as DNA, the CDR3 is TGTGCCAGCAGTTTAGCGGACAAAACCTACGAGCAGTACTTC. Translation: CASSLADKTYEQYF. The gene calls are TRBV28 and TRBJ2-7; the D gene is possibly TRBD1 (5 bases). Looked up from germline, CDR1 is MDHEN and CDR2 is SYDVKM. V gave up 2 bases and J gave up 2 bases, with 10 bases separating them. This CDR3 region has 14 residues.

This chain links TRBV11-2 with TRBJ2-5; 11 bases align to TRBD1. The trim removed 1 base at V and 4 bases at J, leaving 8 bases unmatched. The CDR3 consists of 17 residues. Germline-derived CDR1 and CDR2 are SGHAT and FQNNGV. CDR3 nucleotides: TGTGCCAGCAGCTTAGGACCCGGACAGGGGGCGGTAGAGACCCAGTACTTC. Protein sequence: CASSLGPGQGAVETQYF.

The chain couples TRBV4-1 to TRBJ2-3, with TRBD2 identical over 15 bases. The CDR3 consists of 17 residues. The ends lost 4 bases at V and 4 bases at J; junction bases unmatched: 6. The V gene's germline CDR1 is MGHRA and CDR2 YSYEKL. CDR3 nucleotide sequence: TGCGCCAGCAGCCCCTGGACTAGCGGGAGGGCTCCAGATACGCAGTATTTT. It translates to CASSPWTSGRAPDTQYF.

The chain has TRBV24-1 and TRBJ2-2; 11 bases are a match to TRBD2. CDR3 size: 14 residues. V shed 9 bases and J 6 bases; nucleotides not matched to a gene: 5. The V gene's germline CDR1 is KGHDR and CDR2 SFDVKD. The CDR3 region is CATGLAGGAGELFF. DNA for the CDR3: TGTGCCACCGGATTAGCGGGAGGGGCCGGGGAGCTGTTTTTT.

The chain recombines TRBV7-9 with TRBJ2-1, with D perhaps TRBD2 (5 bases). V lost 6 bases to trimming and J lost 8 bases, with 11 bases between them. The CDR3 runs 12 residues. CDR1 is SEHNR and CDR2 is FQNEAQ in the germline V gene (reference sequence). CDR3 amino acids: CASRQLDDEQFF. CDR3 sequence (DNA): TGTGCCAGCAGACAACTAGACGATGAGCAGTTCTTC.

The V and J genes are TRBV4-3 and TRBJ2-1; TRBD2 agrees at 7 bases. V was clipped by 0 bases and J by 3 bases; unmatched bases: 8. The CDR3 length is 17 residues. Germline-derived CDR1 and CDR2 are LGHNA and YSLEER. This CDR3 reads CASSQDGSLAVYNEQFF. The DNA of the CDR3 is TGCGCCAGCAGCCAAGATGGGTCGCTAGCGGTCTACAATGAGCAGTTCTTC.

V and J are TRBV2 and TRBJ2-7; D may be TRBD1 or TRBD2 (5 bases each). Germline V gives CDR1 SNHLY, CDR2 FYNNEI. This CDR3 contains 14 residues. V was trimmed by 2 bases and J by 7 bases, leaving 15 bases between them. The CDR3 nucleotides read TGTGCCAGCAGTGAATGGGACGGGGAGAGGGAGCAGTACTTC. It codes for CASSEWDGEREQYF.

The chain couples TRBV4-3 to TRBJ2-7; a weak D match, TRBD2 (6 bases). This CDR3 contains 16 residues. In germline, CDR1 is LGHNA, CDR2 YSLEER. The germline V and J ends were trimmed by 0 bases and 5 bases, with 17 bases remaining between them. The CDR3 nucleotides are TGCGCCAGCAGCCAAGATAATCCCCGGAGGAGGGACGAGCAGTACTTC. Translating it yields CASSQDNPRRRDEQYF.

This clonotype was observed a single time. This sequence joins TRBV27 and TRBJ2-7; 8 bases align to TRBD2. Germline V CDR1 and CDR2: MNHEY, SMNVEV (reference sequence). V was pared by 8 bases and J by 5 bases, with 8 bases of the junction left unmatched. This CDR3 comprises 13 residues. Here the CDR3 reads CASGPSGSNEQYF. The CDR3 bases are TGTGCCAGCGGCCCCAGCGGGAGCAACGAGCAGTACTTC.

This chain uses TRBV19 with TRBJ1-3, with 7 bases aligning to TRBD1. Germline V CDR1 and CDR2: LNHDA, SQIVND (reference sequence). V shed 4 bases, J shed 4 bases, and the junction held 7 bases outside the gene matches. This CDR3 is built from 15 residues. CDR3 in amino acids: CASSNPTGYGNTIYF. The CDR3 DNA follows: TGTGCCAGTAGTAACCCGACAGGGTACGGAAACACCATATATTTT.

The gene calls are TRBV7-9 and TRBJ1-4, with D perhaps TRBD1 (6 bases). V gave up 4 bases and J gave up 4 bases, with 13 bases separating them. CDR1 and CDR2 (germline): SEHNR, FQNEAQ (reference sequence). The CDR3 is made up of 15 amino acids. Here the CDR3 reads CASSSKTGINEKLFF. CDR3 DNA: TGTGCCAGCAGCTCAAAGACAGGCATTAATGAAAAACTGTTTTTT.

The chain has TRBV27 and TRBJ2-1, with D tentatively TRBD2 (6 bases). Germline V CDR1 and CDR2: MNHEY, SMNVEV (reference sequence). The CDR3 consists of 15 residues. Trimming left V 0 bases short and J 10 bases short, with 16 bases between. The CDR3 region has the DNA TGTGCCAGCAGTTTATCGCTTACCGGGAGTGGAGAGCAGTTCTTC. Translated, it gives CASSLSLTGSGEQFF.

The chain recombines TRBV6-5 with TRBJ2-2; 8 bases are shared with TRBD2. J lost 1 base, V lost 0 bases, and 4 bases had no gene match. Germline V gene lookup returns CDR1 MNHEY and CDR2 SVGAGI. The CDR3 loop spans 17 amino acids. For the CDR3, the DNA is TGTGCCAGCAGTTACTCTGGACTAGCATTGAACACCGGGGAGCTGTTTTTT. Its translation: CASSYSGLALNTGELFF.

The chain has TRBV5-4 and TRBJ2-7; either TRBD1 or TRBD2 may supply D (7 bases each). V was pared by 3 bases and J by 4 bases, with 20 bases between. The CDR3 has 16 amino acids. Germline CDR1 SGHNT, CDR2 YYREEE (reference sequence). The chain's CDR3 is CASSSLDREGPYEQYF. CDR3 DNA sequence: TGTGCCAGCAGCTCCCTTGACAGGGAGGGACCTTACGAGCAGTACTTC. Complete variable domain (other parts from reference TRBV5-4 and TRBJ2-7): ETGVTQSPTHLIKTRGQQVTLRCSSQSGHNTVSWYQQALGQGPQFIFQYYREEENGRGNFPPRFSGLQFPNYSSELNVNALELDDSALYLCASSSLDREGPYEQYFGPGTRLTVT.

This rearrangement joins TRBV19 to TRBJ1-2; D ambiguous. V gave up 3 bases and J gave up 2 bases, with 7 bases separating them. This CDR3 has 13 residues. Germline CDR1 reads LNHDA; CDR2 reads SQIVND (reference sequence). The CDR3 loop is CASSIFENYGYTF. The CDR3 coding sequence is TGTGCCAGTAGTATTTTCGAGAACTATGGCTACACCTTC.

The chain combines TRBV9 with TRBJ2-7; 8 bases agree with TRBD2. V was pared by 4 bases and J by 3 bases, with 15 bases of the junction left unmatched. This CDR3 is 17 amino acids long. Germline values: CDR1 SGDLS, CDR2 YYNGEE. CDR3 sequence (DNA): TGTGCCAGCAGCCCTGCTAAGGGACTAGGTCTCTACTACGAGCAGTACTTC. Translating gives CASSPAKGLGLYYEQYF.

As concerns this clonotype: Germline is not matched at one junction end, which may reflect a read error. This chain joins TRBV2 and TRBJ2-7, with D possibly TRBD2 on 5 matching bases. The CDR3 extends over 12 amino acids. Germline assignment: CDR1 SNHLY and CDR2 FYNNEI. For the CDR3, the DNA is TGTGCCAGCAGCGGAGGACGGGTTCGCACGGACTTC. Amino acids: CASSGGRVRTDF.

The V call is TRBV27, the J call TRBJ2-5; 7 bases are shared with TRBD2. The CDR3 contains 13 residues. Germline values: CDR1 MNHEY, CDR2 SMNVEV (reference sequence). The ends lost 3 bases at V and 5 bases at J; junction bases unmatched: 3. The chain's CDR3 is CASSFGRWETQYF. The CDR3 DNA follows: TGTGCCAGCAGTTTCGGGAGGTGGGAGACCCAGTACTTC.

This chain connects TRBV5-8 to TRBJ2-7; 8 bases agree with TRBD2. V dropped 0 bases and J dropped 6; count of bases not matched to a gene: 5. The CDR3 extends over 14 amino acids. In germline, CDR1 is SGHTS, CDR2 YDEGEE. The DNA for the CDR3 is TGTGCCAGCAGCTTGGTACAGGCGGGGGGCGAGCAGTACTTC. It encodes CASSLVQAGGEQYF.

The chain combines TRBV20-1 with TRBJ1-1, with 7 bases identical to TRBD1. This CDR3 region has 12 residues. CDR1 and CDR2 from the germline V gene are DFQATT and SNEGSKA (reference sequence). After removal of 6 bases from V and 0 bases from J, the junction contained 1 base not matched to a gene. The CDR3 sequence: CSATGVNTEAFF. CDR3 DNA: TGCAGTGCCACAGGGGTGAACACTGAAGCTTTCTTT.

Note on this clonotype: An end of the junction does not agree with germline; a read error may underlie this. The J gene is TRBJ2-6, the V gene TRBV9, with a possible D match to TRBD1 (6 bases). This CDR3 contains 16 residues. Germline V gene lookup returns CDR1 SGDLS and CDR2 YYNGEE. CDR3 protein: CASSTSQGAGANVPTF. DNA of the CDR3: TGTGCCAGCAGCACATCACAGGGAGCTGGGGCCAACGTCCCGACTTTC.

The chain links TRBV4-3 to TRBJ2-7, with 9 bases matching TRBD1. Germline V CDR1 and CDR2: LGHNA, YSLEER. Trimming took 1 base from V and 4 from J; bases not matched to a gene: 8. CDR3 length: 16 amino acids. CDR3: CASSQGPGQGVYEQYF. The CDR3, as DNA: TGCGCCAGCAGCCAAGGACCGGGACAGGGAGTTTACGAGCAGTACTTC.

The CDR3 spells CASSYHDGGIDEQFF. As DNA, the CDR3 is TGTGCCAGCAGTTACCACGACGGGGGCATCGATGAGCAGTTCTTC. The chain carries TRBV6-5 and TRBJ2-1, with D possibly being TRBD1 or TRBD2 (6 bases each). The CDR3 contains 15 residues. The V and J ends lost 2 bases and 8 bases respectively, with 16 bases between them. Germline V CDR1 and CDR2: MNHEY, SVGAGI.

The chain joins TRBV7-2 to TRBJ2-7; 7 bases fit TRBD1. Germline assignment: CDR1 SGHTA and CDR2 FQGNSA. Germline trimming cut 4 bases from V and 2 bases from J; bases unmatched to any gene: 5. There are 14 residues in the CDR3. The DNA of the CDR3 is TGTGCCAGCAGCTGGGACAGTGAGACCTACGAGCAGTACTTC. Its protein is CASSWDSETYEQYF.

V gene TRBV6-6 combines with J gene TRBJ2-3, with TRBD1 identical over 9 bases. This CDR3 comprises 13 residues. Trimming cost V 8 bases and J 2 bases; bases outside gene matches: 2. The germline V gene encodes CDR1 MNHNY and CDR2 SVGAGI (reference sequence). CDR3 residues: CASGDRDTDTQYF. CDR3 in DNA: TGTGCCAGCGGGGACAGGGACACAGATACGCAGTATTTT.

This chain joins TRBV24-1 and TRBJ1-5; 7 bases agree with TRBD1. This CDR3 has 15 residues. CDR1 is KGHDR, CDR2 SFDVKD, per germline. After removal of 4 bases from V and 6 bases from J, the junction contained 8 bases not matched to a gene. CDR3 bases: TGTGCCACCAGTGAATCCGGGACAGTAGGTCAGCCCCAGCATTTT. Residues: CATSESGTVGQPQHF.

This clonotype showed up just a few times. This chain joins TRBV18 and TRBJ2-1, with D unclear. V shed 3 bases and J shed 0 bases, with 6 bases lying between them. Germline loops: CDR1 KGHSH, CDR2 LQKENI. This CDR3 spans 14 amino acids. CDR3 amino acids: CASSPTSSYNEQFF. Here the CDR3 DNA reads TGTGCCAGCTCACCTACATCCTCCTACAATGAGCAGTTCTTC.

The chain recombines TRBV23-1 with TRBJ1-5, with TRBD1 as a possible D gene (5 bases). TRBV23-1 is an open reading frame, and its role is uncertain. CDR3 length: 18 amino acids. The V end was cut by 2 bases, the J end by 1 base, with 18 bases between. The CDR3 region is CASSQPNLMGDSNQPQHF. The CDR3 DNA reads as TGCGCCAGCAGTCAACCGAACCTTATGGGGGACAGCAATCAGCCCCAGCATTTT.